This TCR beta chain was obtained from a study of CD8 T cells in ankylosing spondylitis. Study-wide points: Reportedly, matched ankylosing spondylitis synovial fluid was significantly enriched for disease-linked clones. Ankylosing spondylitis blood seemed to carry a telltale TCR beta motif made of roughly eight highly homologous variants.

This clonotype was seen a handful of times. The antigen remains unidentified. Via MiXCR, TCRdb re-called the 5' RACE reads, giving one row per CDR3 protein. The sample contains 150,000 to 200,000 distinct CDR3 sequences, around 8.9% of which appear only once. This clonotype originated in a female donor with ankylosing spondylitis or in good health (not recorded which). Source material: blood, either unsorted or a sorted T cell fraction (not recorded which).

CDR3 in DNA: TGTGCCAGCAGCTCCAGACTGAATCCTAATGAAAAACTGTTTTTT. This translates into CASSSRLNPNEKLFF. V is TRBV7-8 and J is TRBJ1-4; D uncertain. Trimming removed 4 bases at V and 3 bases at J, with 12 bases between. The CDR3 is 15 amino acids. Per germline, CDR1 SGHVS and CDR2 FQNEAQ.